A selection of T cell receptor beta chains follows, all from one sample in a study of T-cell reconstitution after alpha-beta-depleted transplantation in children. TCRdb ran MiXCR on the PCR reads and lists one entry per CDR3 protein. The sample lists 750,000 to 950,000 distinct CDR3 sequences, 15% to 20% occurring once. Sequences were derived from PBMCs, mostly from graft donor cells, sampled 360 days after TCRalphabeta/CD19-depleted stem cell transplant. Receptor source: a male patient aged 5 to 17 who had a stem cell transplant for acute lymphoblastic leukemia, so the T cells may come from the graft donor. CDR3s include the opening cysteine and the closing phenylalanine or tryptophan. A D gene is named only where the DNA matches it firmly. Size values are once, few and many counts, or a class for expanded clones, and some rows have none.

-	few	TRBJ2-1	TRBV7-8	TGTGCCAGCAACATGGAAGACAGGCACAATGAGCAGTTCTTC	CASNMEDRHNEQFF
TRBD2	-	TRBJ2-3	TRBV7-8	TGTGCCAGCAGCTTAGCGGGGGGGGTTCGCACAGATACGCAGTATTTT	CASSLAGGVRTDTQYF
TRBD2	-	TRBJ2-4	TRBV29-1	TGCAGTTTTCTGGGCGGGAGTAGGGACATTCAGTACTTC	CSFLGGSRDIQYF
-	few	TRBJ1-5	TRBV15	TGTGCCACCAGCAGAGAGTGGACATTCCGGCCCGGGGGCAATCAGCCCCAGCATTTT	CATSREWTFRPGGNQPQHF
TRBD2	once	TRBJ2-3	TRBV12-3/TRBV12-4	TGTGCCAGCTGTTTTTGGATGTACGGGGCTAGCGGGAGGTTTGATACGCAGTATTTT	CASCFWMYGASGRFDTQYF
TRBD2	many	TRBJ2-1	TRBV29-1	TGCAGCGTTGTGAGCGGGACTATTGACAATGAGCAGTTCTTC	CSVVSGTIDNEQFF
TRBD2	few	TRBJ2-7	TRBV20-1	TGCAGTGCGGAAAACCCCTTAGCGGGAAACTACGAGCAGTACTTC	CSAENPLAGNYEQYF
-	many	TRBJ1-2	TRBV20-1	TGCAGTGCTGGCGACAGTGCCTATGGCTACACCTTC	CSAGDSAYGYTF
TRBD1	many	TRBJ2-7	TRBV2	TGTGCCACCCGACCGGGACAGGGGACCTACGAGCAGTACTTC	CATRPGQGTYEQYF
-	few	TRBJ2-7	TRBV12-3/TRBV12-4	TGTGCCAGCAGTTATTGGAGTTCCGAGCAGTACTTC	CASSYWSSEQYF
-	-	TRBJ1-1	TRBV18	TGTGCCAGCTCACTTAGGTGGAACACTGAAGCTTTCTTT	CASSLRWNTEAFF
TRBD1	few	TRBJ1-1	TRBV20-1	TGCAGTGCTACCCGGGACAGGGTGTCGTCTTTCTTT	CSATRDRVSSFF
-	-	TRBJ2-3	TRBV28	TGTGCCACCAACCTGCTCCTGGGGGCGGCAGATACGCAGTATTTT	CATNLLLGAADTQYF
-	-	TRBJ2-2	TRBV12-3/TRBV12-4	TGTGCCAGCACCCCGGACTCAATCACCGGGGAGCTGTTTTTT	CASTPDSITGELFF
-	-	TRBJ2-5	TRBV10-3	TGTGCCATCAGTGAGTCGACTCGGGGTAGCAGAGAGACCCAGTACTTC	CAISESTRGSRETQYF
TRBD2	few	TRBJ2-1	TRBV5-1	TGCGCCAGCGGATACATAGCGGGAGTCTACAATGAGCAGTTCTTC	CASGYIAGVYNEQFF
-	many	TRBJ2-7	TRBV29-1	TGCAGCGTACAGGACCGGGAGCAGTACTTC	CSVQDREQYF
TRBD1	-	TRBJ2-1	TRBV12-3/TRBV12-4	TGTGCCAGCAGTTTATACAGGGGGCTTCGCAATGAGCAGTTCTTC	CASSLYRGLRNEQFF
-	few	TRBJ2-4	TRBV20-1	TGCAGTGCTAGTTGGAAGGCAGGACTAGCCAAAAACATTCAGTACTTC	CSASWKAGLAKNIQYF
TRBD2	-	TRBJ2-1	TRBV6-2/TRBV6-3	TGTGCCAGCAGCCCCGGGACTAGAGTCCCCTCCTACAATGAGCAGTTCTTC	CASSPGTRVPSYNEQFF
TRBD2	-	TRBJ2-3	TRBV9	TGTGCCAGCTCTCCGTCGGGCAATAGCGGGAAAGTAGATACGCAGTATTTT	CASSPSGNSGKVDTQYF
-	-	TRBJ1-4	TRBV12-3/TRBV12-4	TGTGCCAGCAGTTTGGGGGGCAGCCTGAATGAAAAACTGTTTTTT	CASSLGGSLNEKLFF
TRBD1	few	TRBJ1-2	TRBV13	TGTGCCAGCAGCGTGGGCGGACAGGGTTACTTTGGCTACACCTTC	CASSVGGQGYFGYTF
TRBD2	-	TRBJ2-7	TRBV6-2/TRBV6-3	TGTGCCAGCAGAGGCGGGAGGATCGAGCAGTACTTC	CASRGGRIEQYF
-	few	TRBJ2-2	TRBV7-8	TGTGCCAGCAGCACCCGGGACTTCCACACCGGGGAGCTGTTTTTT	CASSTRDFHTGELFF
TRBD2	many	TRBJ2-1	TRBV7-9	TGTGCCAGCATTCTTATTAGCGGGATCTACAATGAGCAGTTCTTC	CASILISGIYNEQFF
TRBD2	-	TRBJ2-1	TRBV27	TGTGCCAGCAGAAGACTAGCGGGGGCCTGGAGCTCCTACAATGAGCAGTTCTTC	CASRRLAGAWSSYNEQFF
-	once	TRBJ1-2	TRBV30	TGTGCCTGGAGTGTACAGCGAGAGGTCTATGGCTACACCTTC	CAWSVQREVYGYTF
-	few	TRBJ2-3	TRBV6-1	TGTGCCAGCAGTGAAGCCATGATTCGGGGTTTGGATACGCAGTATTTT	CASSEAMIRGLDTQYF
TRBD2	once	TRBJ2-2	TRBV7-3	TGTGCCAGCAGCCCTAGCGGAACCCTCACGAACACCGGGGAGCTGTTTTTT	CASSPSGTLTNTGELFF
TRBD1	many	TRBJ2-7	TRBV4-2	TGTGCCAGCAGCCAAGATACGCGACAGGGAGCCTACGAGCAGTACTTC	CASSQDTRQGAYEQYF
-	-	TRBJ2-7	TRBV10-3	TGTGCCATCAGTGAAGAGGCCTACGAGCAGTACTTC	CAISEEAYEQYF
-	-	TRBJ2-2	TRBV10-2	TGCGCCAGCAGTGATTATGCGGCCGGGGAGCTGTTTTTT	CASSDYAAGELFF
TRBD2	many	TRBJ2-7	TRBV7-9	TGTGCCAGCAGCGTTCCTGCGGGAGCCGAGCAGTACTTC	CASSVPAGAEQYF
-	-	TRBJ1-1	TRBV29-1	TGCAGCCATATAAGGGACGTTGAAGCTTTCTTT	CSHIRDVEAFF
-	few	TRBJ2-3	TRBV12-3/TRBV12-4	TGTGCCAGCAGCACAGGACTTACGCAGTATTTT	CASSTGLTQYF
-	-	TRBJ2-7	TRBV12-3/TRBV12-4	TGTGCCAGCAGGGCCGTGGAACTGAAGGAGCAGTACTTC	CASRAVELKEQYF
-	few	TRBJ1-2	TRBV29-1	TGCAGCGTTGAAGGGACGGTGGATGGAGGAAACGGTGGCTACACCTTC	CSVEGTVDGGNGGYTF
TRBD2	few	TRBJ2-3	TRBV20-1	TGCAGTGCTGAGGGGGGACTAGCGGGAGCCTTCATTAGCACAGATACGCAGTATTTT	CSAEGGLAGAFISTDTQYF
-	-	TRBJ2-1	TRBV4-1	TGCGCCAGCAGCCAATCGAGGATGGATTACAATGAGCAGTTCTTC	CASSQSRMDYNEQFF
-	-	TRBJ2-7	TRBV7-6	TGTGCCAGCAGCCCCTCTAGTGCCCCCTACGAGCAGTACTTC	CASSPSSAPYEQYF
TRBD1	few	TRBJ2-1	TRBV24-1	TGTGCCACCAGTGATTTGAGGACAGGGGGTCCGGAGGAGCAGTTCTTC	CATSDLRTGGPEEQFF
TRBD2	many	TRBJ2-5	TRBV28	TGTGCCAGCAGTTTAGGAGGGACTAGTAGCGGGACCCAGTACTTC	CASSLGGTSSGTQYF
-	many	TRBJ2-1	TRBV12-3/TRBV12-4	TGTGCCAGCAGGTCCCACTTCAATGAGCAGTTCTTC	CASRSHFNEQFF